These T cell receptor beta chains were read from a single sample in a study of blood T cells in healthy people across ages. TCRdb reanalysed the 5' RACE reads using MiXCR and keeps one entry per CDR3 protein. The table has over 750,000 distinct CDR3 sequences, 20% to 30% seen once. The same sample was also used in a study of T cells of mothers and their children.

The sequenced sample was blood. Receptors were obtained from a boy younger than 18 in good health. The CDR3 runs from the conserved cysteine through the conserved F or W. A D gene is named only where the DNA matches it firmly. Clone sizes are given selectively: once, few, many, or a class where the clone is expanded.

CDR3 length | J gene | V gene | clone size | D gene | CDR3 DNA | CDR3 protein
14 | TRBJ1-2 | TRBV3-1 | - | - | TGTGCCAGCAGCCCCTCGTTTTTGGATTATGGCTACACCTTC | CASSPSFLDYGYTF
16 | TRBJ2-3 | TRBV18 | once | TRBD2 | TGTGCCAGCTCACCAGTAGCGGGGGGGCTTCAAGATACGCAGTATTTT | CASSPVAGGLQDTQYF
14 | TRBJ2-5 | TRBV29-1 | few | - | TGCAGCGTCCGGGACAACCTCAAGGGGGAGACCCAGTACTTC | CSVRDNLKGETQYF
16 | TRBJ2-3 | TRBV4-1 | - | TRBD2 | TGCGCCAGCAGCAAAGGGTCTAGCGGGAGTCCGGATACGCAGTATTTT | CASSKGSSGSPDTQYF
17 | TRBJ2-2 | TRBV15 | - | - | TGTGCCACCAGCAGAGATCTTGGAGGGGGCCTCACCGGGGAGCTGTTTTTT | CATSRDLGGGLTGELFF
13 | TRBJ2-5 | TRBV13 | - | - | TGTGCCAGCAGCACGAGGACCCGGGAGACCCAGTACTTC | CASSTRTRETQYF
18 | TRBJ2-5 | TRBV9 | few | TRBD2 | TGTGCCAGCAGCGAAGGCAGGCTAGCGGGGGCGTACCAAGAGACCCAGTACTTC | CASSEGRLAGAYQETQYF
13 | TRBJ2-1 | TRBV6-1 | - | - | TGTGCCAGCAGCCTTCTAGCCCCCAATGAGCAGTTCTTC | CASSLLAPNEQFF
16 | TRBJ2-5 | TRBV20-1 | - | TRBD2 | TGCAGTGCTAGAGATGCTGGGCGGGGGGCGGGAGAGACCCAGTACTTC | CSARDAGRGAGETQYF
14 | TRBJ2-3 | TRBV29-1 | few | - | TGCAGCGTCGGGGTTACCGAAACCCAAGATACGCAGTATTTT | CSVGVTETQDTQYF
14 | TRBJ2-7 | TRBV27 | few | TRBD2 | TGTGCCAGCAGGCATCTAGCGGGAGGGTACGAGCAGTACTTC | CASRHLAGGYEQYF
14 | TRBJ2-7 | TRBV6-2/TRBV6-3 | - | - | TGTGCCAGCAGTTACTCGGATAACTCCTACGAGCAGTACTTC | CASSYSDNSYEQYF
17 | TRBJ2-1 | TRBV3-1 | few | TRBD1 | TGTGCCAGCAGCCGCGGGACAGGGGTCGGCCGCGCTTTGGAGCAGTTCTTC | CASSRGTGVGRALEQFF
15 | TRBJ2-2 | TRBV5-1 | few | - | TGCGCCAGCACTAAAGGGGGGTCAGGCACCGGGGAGCTGTTTTTT | CASTKGGSGTGELFF
15 | TRBJ2-7 | TRBV7-2 | few | - | TGTGCCAGCAGCTTAGGGGCGACAGAACTTTACGAGCAGTACTTC | CASSLGATELYEQYF
14 | TRBJ2-1 | TRBV20-1 | - | - | TGCAGTGCTAGAGATCCAAACTCCTACAATGAGCAGTTCTTC | CSARDPNSYNEQFF
15 | TRBJ2-3 | TRBV7-4 | once | - | TGTGCCAGCAGCCCCAGGCCGGTTCGCACAGATACGCAGTATTTT | CASSPRPVRTDTQYF
14 | TRBJ2-5 | TRBV5-6 | - | - | TGTGCCAGCAGCTTGGCCCACTACCAAGAGACCCAGTACTTC | CASSLAHYQETQYF
15 | TRBJ2-1 | TRBV7-2 | - | TRBD2 | TGTGCCAGCAGCTTAGATGGTAGCGGGGGATCACAGCAGTTCTTC | CASSLDGSGGSQQFF
13 | TRBJ2-5 | TRBV6-5 | - | - | TGTGCCAGCAGCCTGGGTTGGGAAGAGACCCAGTACTTC | CASSLGWEETQYF
15 | TRBJ2-1 | TRBV6-5 | - | - | TGTGCCAGCAGTTACAGGGGGTTTTCTTTCAATGAGCAGTTCTTC | CASSYRGFSFNEQFF
14 | TRBJ1-5 | TRBV7-8 | few | - | TGTGCCAGCAGCTTAGGGGCACGGGGACAGCCCCAGCATTTT | CASSLGARGQPQHF